The 6 T cell receptor beta chains below come from one sample, sequenced in a study of blood T cell repertoires in COVID-19. The data were produced by immunoSEQ multiplex PCR, yet TCRdb's version contains in-frame clones alone and is incomplete. The sample has under 400,000 clones, approximately 87% seen once. Sequenced material: PBMCs or T cells enriched from blood (not recorded which). These receptors were taken from a man aged 40-49 years in a cohort exposed to, infected with or recovered from COVID-19 (not recorded which).

This rearrangement joins TRBV5-5 to TRBJ2-5; D unresolved. This CDR3 contains 15 residues. V dropped 4 bases and J dropped 5 bases, with 18 bases sitting between them. Looked up from germline, CDR1 is SGHKS and CDR2 is YYEKEE (reference sequence). The CDR3 reads CASSPRVGLWETQYF. Here the CDR3 DNA reads TGTGCCAGCAGCCCACGGGTCGGTCTGTGGGAGACCCAGTACTTC.

The V and J genes are TRBV7-9 and TRBJ1-2; possibly TRBD1 for D (5 bases). Germline V gene sequence: CDR1 SEHNR, CDR2 FQNEAQ (reference sequence). The V end lost 2 bases, the J end lost 1 base, and 14 bases lay between the germline ends. The CDR3 is 16 amino acids. The CDR3 coding sequence is TGTGCCAGCAGCTTAATCTCAGGGATTCTTAACTATGGCTACACCTTC. Translated: CASSLISGILNYGYTF.

The chain has TRBV4-1 and TRBJ2-4, with D possibly matching TRBD2 (6 bases). Looked up from germline, CDR1 is MGHRA and CDR2 is YSYEKL. V gave up 2 bases and J gave up 0 bases, with 20 bases separating them. CDR3 length equals 19 residues. The CDR3, as DNA: TGCGCCAGCAGCCAAAAGGGGTCGGGAGTGGGGGGAGCCAAAAACATTCAGTACTTC. Protein product: CASSQKGSGVGGAKNIQYF.

In its sample, this clone was seen once. The chain uses TRBV6-4 and TRBJ2-6; tentative D call: TRBD1 (6 bases). V was trimmed by 4 bases and J by 0 bases, leaving 10 bases between them. Looked up from germline, CDR1 is MRHNA and CDR2 is SNTAGT. The CDR3 consists of 16 residues. The CDR3 nucleotides are TGTGCCAGCAGTGCAGGGGATAACTCTGGGGCCAACGTCCTGACTTTC. It is translated as CASSAGDNSGANVLTF.

The chain is built from TRBV3-1 (or the pseudogene TRBV3-2) and TRBJ1-5; the match to TRBD1 covers 7 bases. V dropped 3 bases and J dropped 11; count of bases not matched to a gene: 10. Germline-derived CDR1 and CDR2 are LGHDT and YNNKEL (reference sequence). The CDR3 is 14 amino acids. CDR3 residues: CASSHRDSMRSQHF. The DNA for the CDR3 is TGTGCCAGCAGCCACCGGGACAGCATGCGGTCCCAGCATTTT.

The gene calls are TRBV24-1 and TRBJ2-3; 7 nucleotides match TRBD1. Trimming at V came to 4 bases and at J to 3 bases, leaving 9 bases not matched to a gene. The CDR3 extends over 16 amino acids. From germline, CDR1 is KGHDR and CDR2 SFDVKD. As DNA, the CDR3 is TGTGCCACCAGTGAAATGAGACAGGGTGCAACAGATACGCAGTATTTT. It yields the protein CATSEMRQGATDTQYF.